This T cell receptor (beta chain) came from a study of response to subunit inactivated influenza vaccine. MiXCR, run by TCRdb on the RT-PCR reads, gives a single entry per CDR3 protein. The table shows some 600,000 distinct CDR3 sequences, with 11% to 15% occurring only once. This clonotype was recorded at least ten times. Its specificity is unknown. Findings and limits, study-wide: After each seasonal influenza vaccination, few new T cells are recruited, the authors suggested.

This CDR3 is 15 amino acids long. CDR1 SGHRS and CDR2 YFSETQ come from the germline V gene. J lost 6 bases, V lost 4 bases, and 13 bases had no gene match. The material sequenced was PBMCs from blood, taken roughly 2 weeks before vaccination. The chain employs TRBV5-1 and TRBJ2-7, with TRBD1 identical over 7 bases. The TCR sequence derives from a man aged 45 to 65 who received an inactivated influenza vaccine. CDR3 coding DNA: TGCGCCAGCAGCCGTGAACAGGGGTCGATCTCCGAGCAGTACTTC. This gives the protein CASSREQGSISEQYF.